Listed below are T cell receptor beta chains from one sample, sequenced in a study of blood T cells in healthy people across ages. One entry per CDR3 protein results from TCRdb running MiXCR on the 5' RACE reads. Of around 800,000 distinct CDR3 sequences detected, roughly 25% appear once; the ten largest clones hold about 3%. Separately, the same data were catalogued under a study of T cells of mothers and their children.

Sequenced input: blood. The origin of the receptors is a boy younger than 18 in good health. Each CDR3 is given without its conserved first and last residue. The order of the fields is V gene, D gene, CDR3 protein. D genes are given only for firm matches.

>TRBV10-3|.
AIATEETQY
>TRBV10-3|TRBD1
ASRQGKTEAF
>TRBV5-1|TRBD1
ASSTKGANEQF
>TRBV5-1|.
ASSFNHEQF
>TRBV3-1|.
ASERGDAYEQY
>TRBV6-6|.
ASSRADGYT
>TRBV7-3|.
ASSSLATTAGANVLT
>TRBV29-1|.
SVEQQNTEAF
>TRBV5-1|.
ASSLDYSSYEQY
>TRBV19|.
ASSMGTGRPQH
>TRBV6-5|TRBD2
ASRPASGKETQY
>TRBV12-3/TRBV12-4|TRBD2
ASSFRSGGGEQF
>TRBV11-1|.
ASSSLSKTDTQY
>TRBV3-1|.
ASSQRAYEQY
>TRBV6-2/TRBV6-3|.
ASTPRRAGSEQY
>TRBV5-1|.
ASSKTRGNTEAF
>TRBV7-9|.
ASSTSPGPEKLF
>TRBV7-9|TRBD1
ASSFGQGRGHQPQH
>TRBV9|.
ASNRLGWAEDEQF
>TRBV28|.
ASNSRAEGEKLF
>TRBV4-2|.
ASSLSGTPSYNEQF
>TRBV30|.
AWRPGRPYGYT
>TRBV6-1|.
ASSEGGTDQPQH
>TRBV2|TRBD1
ASSERDRGQEQF
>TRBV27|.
ASSIDTSNYGYT
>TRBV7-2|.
ASSLWAGDNQPQH
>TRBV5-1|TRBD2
ASSSPTSGGYGELF
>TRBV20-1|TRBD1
SARAQGAGELF
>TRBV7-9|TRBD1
ASSLSSGRGPRVGYT
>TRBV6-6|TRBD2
ATQLTSPNGHEQF
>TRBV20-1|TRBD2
SARTSGSLSYNEQF
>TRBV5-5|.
ASSVHLGEQY
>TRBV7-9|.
ASSFVGGDTIY
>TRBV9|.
PSSAGQLANYGYT
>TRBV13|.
ASSLLIAGTHGFGNTIY
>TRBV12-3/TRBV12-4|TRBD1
ASSSRDSHQPQH
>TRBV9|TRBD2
ASSALGTSYEQY
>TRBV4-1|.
ASSQDASEGGLRTQY
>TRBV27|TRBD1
ASSRSGTGVRKQY
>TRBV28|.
ASNRRTQETQY
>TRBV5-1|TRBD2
ASSLDFRRGGRETQY
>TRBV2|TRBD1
ADTNRGDTQY
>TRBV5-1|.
ASSFETRDREQY
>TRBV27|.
ASSLLSPRPSLSSPLH
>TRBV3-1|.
ASSQVSATQETQY
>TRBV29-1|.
SVGSPGGQPQH
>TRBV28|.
ASTLRQGSEQY
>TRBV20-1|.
SAREGSGPLETQY
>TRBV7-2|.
ASSVRMNTEAF
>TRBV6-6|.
ASTLTLSSYEQY
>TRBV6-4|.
ASSEGGTDTQY
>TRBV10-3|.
AISDLGGGQETQY
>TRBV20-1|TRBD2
SARGLLAYNEQF
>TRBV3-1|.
ASSQLRDTQY
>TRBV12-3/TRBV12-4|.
ASRGGRFYNEQF
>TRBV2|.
ASSSEGGVYEQY
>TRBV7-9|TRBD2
AGSGGLYEQY